This T cell receptor (beta chain) was sequenced in a study of post-analysis software for immune sequencing data. As for the study in general: Included courses were relapsing-remitting and secondary progressive multiple sclerosis; progressive-relapsing multiple sclerosis was also included.

Study-level points and caveats: Normalized Chao1 diversity in multiple sclerosis patients fell significantly below that of controls. The study found TRBV5-6, TRBV5-1 and TRBV20-1 among roughly 5 TRBV segments more frequent in patients than controls.

TCR beta cDNA libraries included unique molecular identifiers. One entry per CDR3 protein results from TCRdb running MiXCR on the PCR reads. This repertoire shows 750,000 to 950,000 distinct CDR3 sequences, roughly 50% found once; its top ten account for approximately 4.3%. Germline V gives CDR1 DFQATT, CDR2 SNEGSKA (reference sequence). The CDR3 loop spans 14 amino acids. Trimming took off 5 bases at V and 2 bases at J, with 15 bases between the two ends. A word on this clonotype: The antigen remains unidentified.

The sample comprised blood. The chain carries TRBV20-1 and TRBJ1-2; a weak D match, TRBD1 (5 bases). The source is a girl aged 5 to 17 with multiple sclerosis. In DNA form, the CDR3 reads TGCAGTGCTCGTTCAGGGAATTCGAACTATGGCTACACCTTC. As protein: CSARSGNSNYGYTF.